This entry lists 29 T cell receptor beta chains sequenced from one sample in a study of response to subunit inactivated influenza vaccine. TCRdb re-called the RT-PCR reads through MiXCR, storing one row per CDR3 protein. The top ten clones hold about an eighth of a sample with about 480,000 distinct CDR3 sequences, 13% of them seen once. The sample in question was PBMCs from blood, obtained about 40 days after vaccination. These receptors all stem from a man between 50 and 59 years old who received an inactivated influenza vaccine.

The chain couples TRBV27 to TRBJ2-3, with D possibly being TRBD1 or TRBD2 (5 bases each). Germline-derived CDR1 and CDR2 are MNHEY and SMNVEV (reference sequence). The CDR3 sequence is 14 residues long. Trimming removed 3 bases at V and 6 bases at J, with 13 bases between. The CDR3 reads CASSFLGVGDTQYF. DNA for the CDR3: TGTGCCAGCAGTTTTCTGGGGGTGGGCGATACGCAGTATTTT.

The chain combines TRBV28 with TRBJ2-1; no firm D call. The CDR3 is made up of 16 amino acids. V was pared by 3 bases and J by 3 bases, with 15 bases between. Germline V gene data show CDR1 as MDHEN and CDR2 as SYDVKM. The CDR3: CASSFGLAEFYNEQFF. CDR3 DNA sequence: TGTGCCAGCAGTTTTGGGTTGGCGGAATTCTACAATGAGCAGTTCTTC.

In this sample, this clonotype turned up many times. This chain joins TRBV4-1 and TRBJ2-3; 7 nucleotides line up with TRBD1. Germline lookup yields CDR1 MGHRA and CDR2 YSYEKL. The length of the CDR3 is 15 residues. V was pared by 3 bases and J by 0 bases, with 3 bases of the junction left unmatched. The CDR3 DNA sequence: TGCGCCAGCAGCCACACAGGGGAGAGCACAGATACGCAGTATTTT. Translation: CASSHTGESTDTQYF.

The sample holds a few counts of this clonotype. This chain connects TRBV7-9 to TRBJ2-4; 7 bases map to TRBD1. The CDR3 consists of 16 residues. Per germline, CDR1 SEHNR and CDR2 FQNEAQ (reference sequence). The ends lost 5 bases at V and 7 bases at J; junction bases unmatched: 14. The CDR3 coding sequence is TGTGCCAGCAGCCGTCATCCCAGGACAGGCGATAACATTCAGTACTTC. Amino acid sequence: CASSRHPRTGDNIQYF.

This clonotype was observed a handful of times. The CDR3 protein is CASSHITGELFF. DNA of the CDR3: TGCGCCAGCAGCCATATCACCGGGGAGCTGTTTTTT. V usage is TRBV5-1 and J usage is TRBJ2-2, with D uncertain. Germline CDR1 reads SGHRS; CDR2 reads YFSETQ. The V gene lost 4 bases and the J gene lost 4 bases, with 5 bases spanning the gap. The length of the CDR3 is 12 residues. Complete variable domain (other parts from reference TRBV5-1 and TRBJ2-2): KAGVTQTPRYLIKTRGQQVTLSCSPISGHRSVSWYQQTPGQGLQFLFEYFSETQRNKGNFPGRFSGRQFSNSRSEMNVSTLELGDSALYLCASSHITGELFFGEGSRLTVL.

This chain connects TRBV7-2 to TRBJ1-1; D might be TRBD1 (5 bases). Per germline, CDR1 SGHTA and CDR2 FQGNSA. This CDR3 contains 15 residues. Trimming cost V 1 base and J 7 bases, with 16 bases left between them. DNA for the CDR3: TGTGCCAGCAGCTTAGGCTGGGGACCGGCTAATGAAGCTTTCTTT. Amino acid sequence: CASSLGWGPANEAFF.

This clonotype was seen only a few times. The V call is TRBV7-6, the J call TRBJ2-7, with 7 bases lining up with TRBD1. From germline, CDR1 is SGHVS and CDR2 FNYEAQ. V lost 5 bases and J lost 6; bases outside the gene matches: 7. CDR3 length: 13 residues. The CDR3 sequence is CASSPLTGSEQYF. The DNA for the CDR3 is TGTGCCAGCAGCCCCCTGACAGGGAGCGAGCAGTACTTC. Using reference TRBV7-6 and TRBJ2-7 for the parts outside the CDR3, the full variable domain is GAGVSQSPRYKVTKRGQDVALRCDPISGHVSLYWYRQALGQGPEFLTYFNYEAQQDKSGLPNDRFSAERPEGSISTLTIQRTEQRDSAMYRCASSPLTGSEQYFGPGTRLTVT.

The V and J genes are TRBV20-1 and TRBJ2-1; 11 bases are a match to TRBD2. Trimming cost V 6 bases and J 8 bases; bases outside gene matches: 21. The CDR3 is 18 residues long. Germline-derived CDR1 and CDR2 are DFQATT and SNEGSKA (reference sequence). The CDR3, as DNA: TGCAGTGCCCCTACCTTCTGGACAGCCGGGACTAGCGGCGATGAGCAGTTCTTC. Residues: CSAPTFWTAGTSGDEQFF.

The J gene is TRBJ2-2, the V gene TRBV2; 9 bases are shared with TRBD1. The CDR3 consists of 16 residues. From germline, CDR1 is SNHLY and CDR2 FYNNEI. The J segment lost 0 bases and the V segment lost 10 bases, leaving 9 bases of the junction unmatched. The CDR3 sequence is CAILGQGGPNTGELFF. In DNA, the CDR3 is TGTGCCATCCTGGGACAGGGAGGCCCGAACACCGGGGAGCTGTTTTTT.

The V call is TRBV20-1, the J call TRBJ2-3; no clear D. Germline V lookup: CDR1 DFQATT, CDR2 SNEGSKA (reference sequence). The ends were cut back, 4 bases at V and 2 bases at J, with 13 bases in the middle. The CDR3 has 14 residues. CDR3 amino acids: CSAKVGYHTDTQYF. CDR3 DNA sequence: TGCAGTGCTAAAGTAGGCTATCACACAGATACGCAGTATTTT.

J is TRBJ2-7 and V is TRBV4-3; tentative D call: TRBD2 (5 bases). This CDR3 contains 16 residues. Trimming pared 0 bases from V and 2 bases from J, leaving 14 bases between. Germline values: CDR1 LGHNA, CDR2 YSLEER. The CDR3 is CASSQDAVGSAYEQYF. CDR3 sequence (DNA): TGCGCCAGCAGCCAAGATGCGGTGGGGAGCGCCTACGAGCAGTACTTC.

This clonotype was counted a few times. The chain recombines TRBV6-1 with TRBJ1-5; D perhaps matches TRBD1 (6 bases). The CDR3 has 16 amino acids. In germline, CDR1 is MNHNS, CDR2 SASEGT. Trimming removed 6 bases from V and 0 bases from J, with 15 bases in between. DNA of the CDR3: TGTGCCAGCAGAGCCACACAGGGTTATAGCAATCAGCCCCAGCATTTT. Encoded protein: CASRATQGYSNQPQHF.

The chain couples TRBV7-9 to TRBJ2-7; 10 nucleotides line up with TRBD1. J was trimmed by 11 bases and V by 5 bases; bases with no gene match: 15. The CDR3 loop spans 15 amino acids. Germline CDR1 reads SEHNR; CDR2 reads FQNEAQ (reference sequence). The CDR3 spells CASSNRDRGSRDKYF. The CDR3 DNA sequence: TGTGCCAGCAGCAACCGGGACAGGGGCTCACGGGATAAGTACTTC.

The chain has TRBV6-1 and TRBJ1-1; D gene ambiguous. The CDR3 consists of 13 residues. Germline lookup yields CDR1 MNHNS and CDR2 SASEGT. Trimming took 4 bases from V and 6 from J, leaving 12 bases between them. For the CDR3, the DNA is TGTGCCAGCAGTGTCACGGGATGGTCTGAAGCTTTCTTT. Translated: CASSVTGWSEAFF.

This clonotype was picked up many times. This chain's CDR3 is CASSPGQGSETQYF. The CDR3 DNA is TGCGCCAGCAGCCCCGGACAGGGGAGCGAGACCCAGTACTTC. This rearrangement joins TRBV4-3 to TRBJ2-5; 9 bases are a match to TRBD1. CDR1 and CDR2 from the germline V gene are LGHNA and YSLEER. Trimming at V came to 4 bases and at J to 5 bases, leaving 5 bases not matched to a gene. This CDR3 spans 14 amino acids.

Only a few counts were recorded for this clonotype. V is TRBV19 and J is TRBJ2-5; 7 bases are a match to TRBD2. V dropped 4 bases and J dropped 2; count of bases not matched to a gene: 10. CDR1 and CDR2 from the germline V gene are LNHDA and SQIVND (reference sequence). The CDR3 covers 16 residues. The CDR3 region has the DNA TGTGCCAGTAGTAAGGCCCGGGACTACCCACAAGAGACCCAGTACTTC. Its translation is CASSKARDYPQETQYF.

V gene TRBV29-1 combines with J gene TRBJ2-7; D may correspond to TRBD1 or TRBD2 (5 bases each). Germline CDR1 SQVTM, CDR2 ANQGSEA. Trimming removed 0 bases from V and 3 bases from J, with 18 bases in between. The CDR3 is 16 residues long. CDR3 residues: CSVEDYPLEGHYEQYF. CDR3 in DNA: TGCAGCGTTGAAGATTACCCTCTTGAGGGGCACTACGAGCAGTACTTC.

The chain combines TRBV7-2 with TRBJ2-7, with unresolved D. Germline V gives CDR1 SGHTA, CDR2 FQGNSA. Between the trimmed V and J ends, which lost 5 bases and 6 bases, there was a span of 8 bases. This CDR3 comprises 11 residues. The chain's CDR3 is CASSTSGEQYF. As DNA, the CDR3 is TGTGCCAGCAGCACATCTGGCGAGCAGTACTTC.

This clonotype turned up a few times. The CDR3 region has the DNA TGTGCCAGCAGCTTCCTGGACAACCACGAGCAGTACTTC. This encodes CASSFLDNHEQYF. V usage is TRBV11-2 and J usage is TRBJ2-7; D is perhaps TRBD1 (5 bases). The germline V and J ends were trimmed by 3 bases and 5 bases, with 11 bases remaining between them. This CDR3 spans 13 amino acids. Looked up from germline, CDR1 is SGHAT and CDR2 is FQNNGV.

Only a few counts were recorded for this clonotype. At one end the junction does not follow the germline gene, possibly because of a read error. The genes are TRBV7-2 and TRBJ1-1; D gene unclear. Germline V gives CDR1 SGHTA, CDR2 FQGNSA. This CDR3 contains 15 residues. The CDR3 reads CASSLAPAANTEAFF. CDR3 DNA sequence: TGTGCCAGCAGCCTAGCTCCAGCTGCGAACACTGAAGCTTTCTTT.

This clonotype was seen only a few times. The gene calls are TRBV5-4 and TRBJ1-4, with 7 bases fitting TRBD1. Germline CDR1 and CDR2: SGHNT and YYREEE (reference sequence). This CDR3 has 16 residues. V lost 0 bases to trimming and J lost 11 bases; unmatched junction nucleotides: 13. As DNA, the CDR3 is TGTGCCAGCAGCTTGGGACAGGGAGATTTAAGAAGGAAACTGTTTTTT. Protein product: CASSLGQGDLRRKLFF. Based on the CDR3 plus reference TRBV5-4 and TRBJ1-4, the full variable domain is ETGVTQSPTHLIKTRGQQVTLRCSSQSGHNTVSWYQQALGQGPQFIFQYYREEENGRGNFPPRFSGLQFPNYSSELNVNALELDDSALYLCASSLGQGDLRRKLFFGSGTQLSVL.

The rearrangement joins TRBV4-2 to TRBJ2-7; D perhaps matches TRBD2 (7 bases). V was shortened by 1 base and J by 6 bases, with 13 bases between the two germline ends. CDR1 and CDR2 (germline): LGHNA, YNFKEQ. The CDR3 is 14 residues long. CDR3 DNA sequence: TGTGCCAGCAGCCAAGCTCACAGGGAGGGCGAGCAGTACTTC. Its protein is CASSQAHREGEQYF.

The chain uses TRBV20-1 and TRBJ2-2, with D perhaps TRBD1 (7 bases). The V end lost 2 bases, the J end lost 6 bases, and 16 bases lay between the germline ends. Germline V gives CDR1 DFQATT, CDR2 SNEGSKA (reference sequence). The CDR3 loop spans 15 amino acids. The CDR3 DNA sequence: TGCAGTGCTAGAATGGAGGGGGCCGGGGCCGGGGAGCTGTTTTTT. It specifies CSARMEGAGAGELFF.

This rearrangement joins TRBV27 to TRBJ2-4; a possible D gene is TRBD1 (5 bases). Germline CDR1 reads MNHEY; CDR2 reads SMNVEV (reference sequence). The length of the CDR3 is 16 residues. Trimming took 3 bases from V and 3 from J, leaving 15 bases between them. The CDR3 DNA reads TGTGCCAGCAGTTTCAGGGCAGGGATGGTCAAAAACATTCAGTACTTC. Its translation is CASSFRAGMVKNIQYF.

This clonotype showed up just a few times. The chain uses TRBV20-1 and TRBJ2-1; D is ambiguous. This CDR3 is 12 amino acids long. CDR1 is DFQATT and CDR2 is SNEGSKA in the germline V gene (reference sequence). With 3 bases removed from V and 8 bases from J, the gap between germline ends came to 11 bases. This CDR3 is CSASLSSDEQFF. DNA for the CDR3: TGCAGTGCTAGCCTCTCTAGTGATGAGCAGTTCTTC.

The chain has TRBV27 and TRBJ2-1; 12 nucleotides line up with TRBD1. Germline assignment: CDR1 MNHEY and CDR2 SMNVEV (reference sequence). The trim removed 3 bases at V and 8 bases at J, leaving 11 bases unmatched. This CDR3 comprises 17 residues. Here the CDR3 DNA reads TGTGCCAGCAGTTTCCAAATCCGGGACAGGGGGCTTTATGAGCAGTTCTTC. This translates into CASSFQIRDRGLYEQFF.

This clonotype was counted between two and nine times. The J gene is TRBJ1-4, the V gene TRBV6-6; TRBD1 matches at 8 bases. From germline, CDR1 is MNHNY and CDR2 SVGAGI (reference sequence). The CDR3 consists of 13 residues. Losses at the gene ends were 8 bases for V and 9 bases for J; bases not matched to a gene: 8. CDR3 loop: CASGRRTGQKLFF. The CDR3 nucleotides are TGTGCCAGCGGCCGCCGGACAGGGCAAAAACTGTTTTTT.

The chain carries TRBV4-3 and TRBJ2-3; 15 bases align to TRBD2. The CDR3 is 16 residues long. V gave up 4 bases and J gave up 4 bases; unmatched junction bases: 3. The germline V gene encodes CDR1 LGHNA and CDR2 YSLEER. CDR3 loop: CASSRGLAGGPDTQYF. CDR3 coding DNA: TGCGCCAGCAGCCGAGGACTAGCGGGGGGGCCAGATACGCAGTATTTT.

This clonotype was seen a handful of times. This sequence joins TRBV29-1 and TRBJ2-3; 8 bases fit TRBD2. Germline V CDR1 and CDR2: SQVTM, ANQGSEA. The CDR3 totals 15 residues. After removal of 3 bases from V and 4 bases from J, the junction contained 9 bases not matched to a gene. CDR3 nucleotide sequence: TGCAGCGTTGATCTTGCGGGGGGTGGTGCAGATACGCAGTATTTT. Translation: CSVDLAGGGADTQYF.